The 29 T cell receptor beta chains in this list originate from one sample, sequenced in a study of control samples from healthy donors and cancer patients. The table came from immunoSEQ multiplex PCR; TCRdb's copy has only in-frame clones and leaves some out. The sample yields about 150,000 clones, 92% seen once. Specimen: blood. The receptor set was obtained from a woman in her twenties or thirties in good health.

The V and J genes are TRBV19 and TRBJ2-7, with D perhaps assigned TRBD1 or TRBD2 (5 bases each). The V end lost 8 bases, the J end lost 0 bases, and 17 bases lay between the germline ends. Germline values: CDR1 LNHDA, CDR2 SQIVND (reference sequence). This CDR3 has 15 amino acids. The CDR3 bases are TGTGCCAGTTCAACGCCGGGACGGAGCTCCTACGAGCAGTACTTC. Translation gives CASSTPGRSSYEQYF.

This clone was observed a single time. V usage is TRBV7-9 and J usage is TRBJ1-2; D ambiguous. The germline V gene encodes CDR1 SEHNR and CDR2 FQNEAQ (reference sequence). The CDR3 contains 11 residues. With 7 bases removed from V and 4 bases from J, the gap between germline ends came to 7 bases. DNA for the CDR3: TGTGCCAGCAACCCCCTCTATGGCTACACCTTC. It is translated as CASNPLYGYTF.

Here the CDR3 DNA reads TGTGCCACCAGCAGAGTGGAAGGGATGAATTCACCCCTCCACTTT. It yields the protein CATSRVEGMNSPLHF. This rearrangement joins TRBV15 to TRBJ1-6; D is unresolved. V was pared by 1 base and J by 7 bases, with 11 bases between. The CDR3 length is 15 residues. CDR1 LNHNV and CDR2 YYDKDF come from the germline V gene (reference sequence).

The chain has TRBV11-1 and TRBJ2-7, with D perhaps assigned TRBD1 or TRBD2 (5 bases each). Trimming stripped 5 bases from V and 3 bases from J, with 14 bases between. This CDR3 has 14 residues. Looked up from germline, CDR1 is SGHAT and CDR2 is FQDESV (reference sequence). The DNA of the CDR3 is TGTGCCAGCAGCCTCCCCGGGGCAGGCTACGAGCAGTACTTC. Amino acid sequence: CASSLPGAGYEQYF.

The V gene is TRBV5-4, the J gene TRBJ2-7; TRBD1 agrees at 9 bases. V shed 2 bases, J shed 7 bases, and the junction held 10 bases outside the gene matches. The CDR3 has 15 residues. Germline V gene lookup returns CDR1 SGHNT and CDR2 YYREEE (reference sequence). The CDR3 region is CASSFKQGASGEQYF. DNA of the CDR3: TGTGCCAGCAGCTTCAAACAGGGGGCCTCGGGTGAGCAGTACTTC.

This clone was detected only once. This sequence joins TRBV5-8 and TRBJ1-3; D unresolved. Germline V gene lookup returns CDR1 SGHTS and CDR2 YDEGEE. This CDR3 comprises 15 residues. Trimming shortened V by 4 bases and J by 0 bases, and 11 bases separated the two germline ends. The CDR3 nucleotides are TGTGCCAGCAGCCGACGACTCGACTCTGGAAACACCATATATTTT. This sequence encodes CASSRRLDSGNTIYF. Using reference TRBV5-8 and TRBJ1-3 for the parts outside the CDR3, the full variable domain is EAGVTQSPTHLIKTRGQQATLRCSPISGHTSVYWYQQALGLGLQFLLWYDEGEERNRGNFPPRFSGRQFPNYSSELNVNALELEDSALYLCASSRRLDSGNTIYFGEGSWLTVV.

The J gene is TRBJ2-3, the V gene TRBV4-2, with a weak D call TRBD2 (5 bases). Germline values: CDR1 LGHNA, CDR2 YNFKEQ. The length of the CDR3 is 16 residues. V was shortened by 1 base and J by 1 base, with 12 bases between the two germline ends. The CDR3 is CASSQGAEWGTDTQYF. CDR3 nucleotides: TGTGCCAGCAGCCAAGGAGCGGAGTGGGGCACAGATACGCAGTATTTT.

This sequence joins TRBV27 and TRBJ2-1; 13 bases are shared with TRBD2. The CDR3 is 17 amino acids. The junction had 8 bases not matched to a gene; V was cut back by 2 bases and J by 7 bases. Germline V gene lookup returns CDR1 MNHEY and CDR2 SMNVEV (reference sequence). CDR3 protein: CASSLELAGGPANEQFF. DNA of the CDR3: TGTGCCAGCAGTTTAGAACTAGCGGGAGGGCCGGCAAATGAGCAGTTCTTC.

CDR3 in amino acids: CATSEGLYTGELFF. In DNA form, the CDR3 reads TGTGCCACCAGTGAGGGACTCTACACCGGGGAGCTGTTTTTT. The J gene is TRBJ2-2, the V gene TRBV24-1; possibly TRBD2 for D (6 bases). The CDR3 contains 14 residues. Germline V gene lookup returns CDR1 KGHDR and CDR2 SFDVKD. The V end was cut by 4 bases, the J end by 3 bases, with 8 bases between.

V gene TRBV6-5 combines with J gene TRBJ2-5; 7 bases map to TRBD1. The CDR3 runs to 15 residues. Trimming removed 3 bases from V and 5 bases from J; junction bases left unmatched: 9. Germline CDR1 and CDR2: MNHEY and SVGAGI. CDR3 residues: CASSYSRQGGETQYF. DNA for the CDR3: TGTGCCAGCAGTTATTCCCGACAGGGCGGGGAGACCCAGTACTTC.

This clone was seen only a few times. The chain is built from TRBV7-3 and TRBJ1-6; D unresolved. V was pared by 4 bases and J by 7 bases, with 8 bases between. This CDR3 is 13 amino acids long. Germline V gene lookup returns CDR1 SGHTA and CDR2 FQGTGA. The CDR3 coding sequence is TGTGCCAGCAGCTCTACGGTGAATTCACCCCTCCACTTT. It is translated as CASSSTVNSPLHF.

The chain is built from TRBV19 and TRBJ2-2, with D unclear. The CDR3 consists of 15 residues. The germline gives CDR1 LNHDA, CDR2 SQIVND (reference sequence). The germline V and J ends were trimmed by 7 bases and 5 bases, with 17 bases remaining between them. This CDR3 is CASISPFAGTGELFF. In DNA form, the CDR3 reads TGTGCCAGTATATCGCCGTTCGCCGGGACCGGGGAGCTGTTTTTT.

V usage is TRBV19 and J usage is TRBJ2-7; D gene unclear. Trimming removed 0 bases from V and 0 bases from J, with 3 bases in between. In germline, CDR1 is LNHDA, CDR2 SQIVND (reference sequence). The length of the CDR3 is 13 residues. The DNA of the CDR3 is TGTGCCAGTAGTATAGACAACTCCTACGAGCAGTACTTC. Protein sequence: CASSIDNSYEQYF.

The rearrangement uses TRBV2 and TRBJ2-6; D gene ambiguous. CDR1 and CDR2 from the germline V gene are SNHLY and FYNNEI. This CDR3 has 13 amino acids. Deletions cut 2 bases from V and 1 base from J, with 0 bases between. The CDR3 region is CASSESGANVLTF. CDR3 DNA: TGTGCCAGCAGTGAATCTGGGGCCAACGTCCTGACTTTC.

The chain couples TRBV7-8 to TRBJ2-7; 9 nucleotides line up with TRBD1. CDR3 length: 17 amino acids. CDR1 and CDR2 from the germline V gene are SGHVS and FQNEAQ. Trimming removed 5 bases from V and 1 base from J; junction bases left unmatched: 12. Here the CDR3 DNA reads TGTGCCAGCAGCGACGCCGCCGGGACAGGGTTTTCCTACGAGCAGTACTTC. Encoded protein: CASSDAAGTGFSYEQYF.

The chain is built from TRBV27 and TRBJ2-5; possibly TRBD1 or TRBD2 for D (5 bases each). This CDR3 is built from 14 residues. CDR1 MNHEY and CDR2 SMNVEV come from the germline V gene (reference sequence). V lost 5 bases, J lost 4 bases, and 14 bases lay in between. CDR3 in amino acids: CASSPGPFGETQYF. The CDR3 bases are TGTGCCAGCAGTCCGGGACCTTTTGGAGAGACCCAGTACTTC.

V is TRBV11-2 and J is TRBJ1-4; perhaps TRBD1 as D (5 bases). The length of the CDR3 is 15 residues. CDR1 is SGHAT, CDR2 FQNNGV, per germline. The V and J ends lost 5 bases and 8 bases respectively, with 18 bases between them. In DNA form, the CDR3 reads TGTGCCAGCAGCGCCCAGGGAACGATGGGCGAAAAACTGTTTTTT. Its translation: CASSAQGTMGEKLFF.

This rearrangement joins TRBV6-1 to TRBJ2-5, with 8 bases fitting TRBD2. The V gene end was trimmed by 3 bases and the J gene end by 5 bases; junction bases not matched to a gene: 5. The CDR3 is 14 residues long. CDR1 and CDR2 from the germline V gene are MNHNS and SASEGT. In nucleotides, the CDR3 is TGTGCCAGCAGTGATTACAGCGGGAGTGAGACCCAGTACTTC. Its protein is CASSDYSGSETQYF.

This clone was seen a few times. V usage is TRBV6-6 and J usage is TRBJ2-3; 9 bases are a match to TRBD2. The germline gives CDR1 MNHNY, CDR2 SVGAGI (reference sequence). The CDR3 totals 15 residues. V lost 5 bases, J lost 4 bases, and 7 bases stayed unmatched. CDR3 DNA sequence: TGTGCCAGCAGTCGATCGGCGGGAGGGGCAGATACGCAGTATTTT. Protein sequence: CASSRSAGGADTQYF.

The chain joins TRBV6-1 to TRBJ1-5, with D maybe TRBD1 (6 bases). The V gene's germline CDR1 is MNHNS and CDR2 SASEGT. Deletions cut 4 bases from V and 0 bases from J, with 13 bases between. This CDR3 spans 16 amino acids. This CDR3 is CASSVQGSYSNQPQHF. The CDR3 nucleotides read TGTGCCAGCAGTGTACAGGGTTCCTATAGCAATCAGCCCCAGCATTTT.

This chain links TRBV2 with TRBJ2-1; 7 bases are a match to TRBD1. V shed 5 bases and J 6 bases; nucleotides not matched to a gene: 4. Germline V gene sequence: CDR1 SNHLY, CDR2 FYNNEI. The CDR3 covers 13 residues. CDR3 sequence reads: CASSLDRLNEQFF. The CDR3 nucleotides are TGTGCCAGCAGTTTGGACAGGCTCAATGAGCAGTTCTTC. Together with reference TRBV2 and TRBJ2-1, the CDR3 gives the full variable domain: EPEVTQTPSHQVTQMGQEVILRCVPISNHLYFYWYRQILGQKVEFLVSFYNNEISEKSEIFDDQFSVERPDGSNFTLKIRSTKLEDSAMYFCASSLDRLNEQFFGPGTRLTVL.

This rearrangement joins TRBV29-1 to TRBJ2-3; D gene uncertain. Trimming took off 3 bases at V and 2 bases at J, with 9 bases between the two ends. Germline-derived CDR1 and CDR2 are SQVTM and ANQGSEA. The CDR3 length is 13 residues. DNA for the CDR3: TGCAGCGTTGACTCGTTGTCCACAGATACGCAGTATTTT. Protein sequence: CSVDSLSTDTQYF.

The chain carries TRBV5-1 and TRBJ2-3; D unresolved. CDR1 and CDR2 from the germline V gene are SGHRS and YFSETQ. Trimming cost V 4 bases and J 0 bases, with 12 bases left between them. The CDR3 extends over 15 amino acids. The CDR3 sequence is CASSAQHISTDTQYF. CDR3 bases: TGCGCCAGCAGCGCTCAACACATCAGCACAGATACGCAGTATTTT. Full variable domain (outside the CDR3, taken from reference TRBV5-1 and TRBJ2-3): KAGVTQTPRYLIKTRGQQVTLSCSPISGHRSVSWYQQTPGQGLQFLFEYFSETQRNKGNFPGRFSGRQFSNSRSEMNVSTLELGDSALYLCASSAQHISTDTQYFGPGTRLTVL.

The chain is built from TRBV18 and TRBJ2-2; 15 bases line up with TRBD2. Germline CDR1 reads KGHSH; CDR2 reads LQKENI. The CDR3 runs to 18 residues. With 2 bases clipped from V and 5 bases from J, the junction kept 6 bases outside the gene matches. This chain's CDR3 is CASSPGLAGGQGTGELFF. Written as DNA, the CDR3 is TGTGCCAGCTCACCAGGACTAGCGGGAGGGCAAGGAACCGGGGAGCTGTTTTTT.

Remarks on this clone: Other DNA sequences within the sample encode an identical CDR3. The chain links TRBV4-3 to TRBJ2-5; 9 bases are shared with TRBD2. The CDR3 contains 15 residues. With V trimmed by 1 base and J by 0 bases, 0 bases remained unmatched. Germline CDR1 is LGHNA and CDR2 is YSLEER. The CDR3 bases are TGCGCCAGCAGCCAAGGACTAGCGGACCAAGAGACCCAGTACTTC. Protein: CASSQGLADQETQYF.

The V gene is TRBV11-3, the J gene TRBJ2-5; D ambiguous. V was shortened by 7 bases and J by 4 bases, with 10 bases between the two germline ends. Per the germline V gene, CDR1 is SGHNT and CDR2 is YENEEA. The CDR3 totals 12 residues. The CDR3 DNA is TGTGCCAGCAAAAATCCCATAGAGACCCAGTACTTC. This encodes CASKNPIETQYF. Full variable domain (rest looked up from reference TRBV11-3 and TRBJ2-5): EAGVVQSPRYKIIEKKQPVAFWCNPISGHNTLYWYLQNLGQGPELLIRYENEEAVDDSQLPKDRFSAERLKGVDSTLKIQPAELGDSAVYLCASKNPIETQYFGPGTRLLVL.

This chain joins TRBV7-9 and TRBJ1-2; a possible D gene is TRBD1 (5 bases). V lost 0 bases and J lost 0, with 11 bases in between. Germline V gene sequence: CDR1 SEHNR, CDR2 FQNEAQ (reference sequence). The CDR3 loop spans 16 amino acids. CDR3 amino acids: CASSLASRDANYGYTF. The CDR3 DNA reads as TGTGCCAGCAGCTTAGCTAGTCGGGACGCTAACTATGGCTACACCTTC.

This clone has just one count. The V call is TRBV28, the J call TRBJ1-5; D not certain. This CDR3 spans 14 amino acids. Trimming pared 9 bases from V and 9 bases from J, leaving 21 bases between. From germline, CDR1 is MDHEN and CDR2 SYDVKM. The CDR3 bases are TGTGCCAGTACTTCCCCGGAGGCGCCCGGGCCCCAGCATTTT. Translated, it gives CASTSPEAPGPQHF.

This clone appeared a single time. J is TRBJ2-7 and V is TRBV4-3; D is undetermined. CDR1 and CDR2 (germline): LGHNA, YSLEER. The CDR3 extends over 16 amino acids. The ends were cut back, 0 bases at V and 5 bases at J, with 17 bases in the middle. This CDR3 is CASSQDRLRHSHEQYF. CDR3 DNA sequence: TGCGCCAGCAGCCAAGATAGGCTTCGCCACAGCCACGAGCAGTACTTC.